These 15 T cell receptor beta chains share one sample of origin, sequenced in a study of graft-versus-host responses after intestinal transplantation (dated by TCRdb to 2020 to 2022). Their specific antigens are unknown. This sample's time point label indicates: cells obtained before transplantation from donor or recipient. Libraries were prepared through the immunoSEQ multiplex PCR assay. TCRdb carries this immuneACCESS record with in-frame sequences only. Its versions omit some clonotypes, under half of them owing to an unresolved V gene in the studies checked, with the rest unexplained. The sample data list 100,000 or so clones, and just under 95% of these were observed just once. Around 1.2% of the sample is taken by the ten largest. Sequences were derived from unstimulated CD8+ T cells sorted from spleen or lymph node cells, sampled before transplant. The receptors stem from a human donor who was the organ donor for an intestinal transplant.

The rearrangement uses TRBV5-6 and TRBJ2-7; 11 nucleotides line up with TRBD1. The CDR3 is 13 amino acids. In germline, CDR1 is SGHDT, CDR2 YYEEEE. V lost 3 bases, J lost 5 bases, and 1 base stayed unmatched. DNA of the CDR3: TGTGCCAGCAGCTGGGGACAGGGGGACGAGCAGTACTTC. Residues: CASSWGQGDEQYF.

This chain connects TRBV4-1 to TRBJ2-4; TRBD2 aligns across 7 bases. CDR1 and CDR2 (germline): MGHRA, YSYEKL. The CDR3 loop spans 15 amino acids. J gave up 7 bases and V 1 base, and 7 bases lay outside the gene matches. As DNA, the CDR3 is TGCGCCAGCAGCCAAGGGTGGGGAGGGACTAACATTCAGTACTTC. It encodes CASSQGWGGTNIQYF.

The J gene is TRBJ2-4, the V gene TRBV11-3; TRBD1 agrees at 9 bases. CDR1 SGHNT and CDR2 YENEEA come from the germline V gene. The V and J ends lost 5 bases and 9 bases, in that order; junction bases with no gene match: 8. The CDR3 is 14 amino acids. The CDR3 bases are TGTGCCAGCAGCGGAGGGACAGGGAAAGTCATTCAGTACTTC. Amino acids: CASSGGTGKVIQYF.

The chain has TRBV7-3 and TRBJ2-7; TRBD2 agrees at 7 bases. The germline V gene encodes CDR1 SGHTA and CDR2 FQGTGA. V lost 1 base and J lost 4; bases outside the gene matches: 1. The CDR3 runs to 13 residues. In DNA form, the CDR3 reads TGTGCCAGCAGCTTAAGCGGGAGTTACGAGCAGTACTTC. Its translation is CASSLSGSYEQYF.

V usage is TRBV5-4 and J usage is TRBJ1-5, with 9 bases lining up with TRBD1. This CDR3 is 18 amino acids long. The ends lost 3 bases at V and 6 bases at J; junction bases unmatched: 16. Germline V CDR1 and CDR2: SGHNT, YYREEE (reference sequence). CDR3 nucleotide sequence: TGTGCCAGCAGCTCCAGCCGCTTAACCACAGGGGGCTGTCAGCCCCAGCATTTT. This sequence encodes CASSSSRLTTGGCQPQHF.

This clone was counted only a few times. V is TRBV29-1 and J is TRBJ2-2; D possibly corresponds to TRBD1 (6 bases). The germline V gene encodes CDR1 SQVTM and CDR2 ANQGSEA. The CDR3 spans 13 residues. The V end was cut by 7 bases, the J end by 7 bases, with 16 bases between. The CDR3: CSGWSGASGELFF. The DNA of the CDR3 is TGCAGCGGTTGGTCAGGGGCGAGCGGGGAGCTGTTTTTT.

CDR3: CASTTPRHNEQFF. CDR3 nucleotides: TGTGCCAGCACCACTCCTAGACACAATGAGCAGTTCTTC. The chain uses TRBV7-9 and TRBJ2-1; D not certain. Germline-derived CDR1 and CDR2 are SEHNR and FQNEAQ (reference sequence). This CDR3 is 13 amino acids long. V lost 7 bases to trimming and J lost 5 bases, with 12 bases between them.

The chain has TRBV7-9 and TRBJ2-1, with 13 bases fitting TRBD2. The CDR3 runs 19 residues. Germline lookup yields CDR1 SEHNR and CDR2 FQNEAQ (reference sequence). J lost 0 bases, V lost 4 bases, and 9 bases had no gene match. The DNA for the CDR3 is TGTGCCAGCAGCTCATTACTAGCGGGAGGGCCTGGCTCCTACAATGAGCAGTTCTTC. Amino acid sequence: CASSSLLAGGPGSYNEQFF.

The chain links TRBV19 to TRBJ2-2; tentatively, D is TRBD1 (5 bases). CDR3 size: 13 residues. Trimming took 3 bases from V and 4 from J, leaving 6 bases between them. CDR1 is LNHDA and CDR2 is SQIVND in the germline V gene (reference sequence). The CDR3 here is CASSIRGTGELFF. The CDR3 DNA is TGTGCCAGTAGTATTAGGGGCACCGGGGAGCTGTTTTTT.

The CDR3 here is CASSLRIPGGRLVDTQYF. CDR3 nucleotides: TGTGCCAGCAGCTTAAGAATCCCAGGGGGCAGGCTCGTGGATACGCAGTATTTT. The chain couples TRBV7-2 to TRBJ2-3, with 8 nucleotides matching TRBD1. CDR3 length: 18 residues. Germline V gene data show CDR1 as SGHTA and CDR2 as FQGNSA. V trimming: 2 bases; J trimming: 6 bases; junction bases outside the gene matches: 16. The variable domain in full, with the rest retrieved from reference TRBV7-2 and TRBJ2-3, is GAGVSQSPSNKVTEKGKDVELRCDPISGHTALYWYRQSLGQGLEFLIYFQGNSAPDKSGLPSDRFSAERTGGSVSTLTIQRTQQEDSAVYLCASSLRIPGGRLVDTQYFGPGTRLTVL.

The chain combines TRBV15 with TRBJ2-7; D is possibly TRBD2 (6 bases). V lost 0 bases, J lost 2 bases, and 14 bases lay in between. CDR3 length: 16 amino acids. Germline lookup yields CDR1 LNHNV and CDR2 YYDKDF (reference sequence). In DNA form, the CDR3 reads TGTGCCACCAGCAGAGATATAGCGGACACCCCCTACGAGCAGTACTTC. Its protein product is CATSRDIADTPYEQYF.

The chain links TRBV11-2 to TRBJ2-1, with D tentatively TRBD2 (6 bases). Germline V gene lookup returns CDR1 SGHAT and CDR2 FQNNGV. V was cut by 5 bases and J by 10 bases, with 15 bases left in between. This CDR3 is 13 amino acids long. The CDR3 DNA reads TGTGCCAGCAGCCCAACTGGAGGGCGGGAGCAGTTCTTC. Its translation: CASSPTGGREQFF.

The gene calls are TRBV27 and TRBJ1-3; TRBD1 matches 9 bases. V trimming: 5 bases; J trimming: 2 bases; junction bases outside the gene matches: 1. CDR1 and CDR2 from the germline V gene are MNHEY and SMNVEV (reference sequence). The CDR3 loop spans 14 amino acids. This chain's CDR3 is CASSNRGPGNTIYF. In DNA form, the CDR3 reads TGTGCCAGCAGTAACAGGGGGCCTGGAAACACCATATATTTT.

This clone was recorded only once. The chain joins TRBV4-2 to TRBJ1-2; TRBD1 might be the D (6 bases). The CDR3 totals 16 residues. Deletions cut 3 bases from V and 4 bases from J, with 18 bases between. Per the germline V gene, CDR1 is LGHNA and CDR2 is YNFKEQ. CDR3 loop: CASSQHIIGQTYGYTF. The CDR3 region has the DNA TGTGCCAGCAGCCAGCACATAATCGGACAGACCTATGGCTACACCTTC.

The V call is TRBV2, the J call TRBJ2-1, with D maybe TRBD2 (7 bases). Trimming removed 6 bases at V and 15 bases at J, with 18 bases between. The CDR3 has 12 residues. Germline V lookup: CDR1 SNHLY, CDR2 FYNNEI. CDR3 nucleotides: TGTGCCAGCAGAGACATGGGGGGGGCAAGGTTCTTC. Its translation is CASRDMGGARFF.